Following are 9 T cell receptor beta chains from one sample sequenced in a study of blood T cell repertoires in COVID-19. Assay used: immunoSEQ multiplex PCR; TCRdb lists only in-frame clones, some missing. The sample lists a few hundred thousand clones; about four fifths were seen once. The source material was peripheral blood. The source of these receptors is a man of 80 years or more with acute or convalescent COVID-19.

The V gene is TRBV3-1 (or the pseudogene TRBV3-2), the J gene TRBJ1-3; perhaps TRBD1 as D (5 bases). The CDR3 is made up of 19 amino acids. In germline, CDR1 is LGHDT, CDR2 YNNKEL (reference sequence). Trimming took off 2 bases at V and 2 bases at J, with 22 bases between the two ends. The CDR3 is CASSQYSSREGKAGNTIYF. The CDR3 nucleotides read TGTGCCAGCAGCCAATATAGCAGCAGGGAGGGGAAGGCTGGAAACACCATATATTTT.

V usage is TRBV19 and J usage is TRBJ2-7; TRBD1 aligns across 8 bases. The germline CDR1 and CDR2 sequences are LNHDA and SQIVND (reference sequence). This CDR3 spans 15 amino acids. V shed 6 bases, J shed 3 bases, and the junction held 10 bases outside the gene matches. The CDR3 DNA reads TGTGCCAGTAGCGATCCGGGACAGGTGAGCTACGAGCAGTACTTC. Protein product: CASSDPGQVSYEQYF.

The chain has TRBV24-1 and TRBJ2-7; 9 nucleotides match TRBD1. The CDR3 consists of 16 residues. Trimming at V came to 4 bases and at J to 1 base, leaving 7 bases not matched to a gene. Per germline, CDR1 KGHDR and CDR2 SFDVKD. The CDR3 region is CATSESAGTGSYEQYF. CDR3 bases: TGTGCCACCAGTGAATCTGCGGGGACAGGGTCCTACGAGCAGTACTTC.

This rearrangement joins TRBV5-1 to TRBJ1-2, with TRBD1 matching 7 bases. Losses at the gene ends were 4 bases for V and 1 base for J; bases not matched to a gene: 4. Per the germline V gene, CDR1 is SGHRS and CDR2 is YFSETQ. The CDR3 consists of 14 residues. The CDR3 nucleotides read TGCGCCAGCAGCCTAGGGGGCGATAACTATGGCTACACCTTC. Translated: CASSLGGDNYGYTF.

The V and J genes are TRBV4-2 and TRBJ2-7; 12 bases align to TRBD2. V was clipped by 4 bases and J by 3 bases; unmatched bases: 13. The CDR3 runs to 18 residues. Germline V gives CDR1 LGHNA, CDR2 YNFKEQ. The CDR3 coding sequence is TGTGCCAGCAGCCCTCGGGCTAGCGGGGGGGCCCTGATCTACGAGCAGTACTTC. This codes for CASSPRASGGALIYEQYF.

The chain employs TRBV6-5 and TRBJ1-2; no clear D. Germline values: CDR1 MNHEY, CDR2 SVGAGI. V dropped 4 bases and J dropped 7 bases, with 16 bases sitting between them. There are 14 residues in the CDR3. The CDR3 bases are TGTGCCAGCAGTTCGGACTCTAAATTCCGTGGCTACACCTTC. Its translation is CASSSDSKFRGYTF.

The gene calls are TRBV12-3 or TRBV12-4 and TRBJ1-1; weak D call: TRBD1 (5 bases). This CDR3 contains 12 residues. V lost 8 bases to trimming and J lost 4 bases, with 11 bases between them. For the CDR3, the DNA is TGTGCCAGCCTTGGGGGGGGCACTGAAGCTTTCTTT. It is translated as CASLGGGTEAFF.

V usage is TRBV7-9 and J usage is TRBJ2-7; TRBD1 agrees at 9 bases. The CDR3 runs to 16 residues. V dropped 3 bases and J dropped 6; count of bases not matched to a gene: 12. CDR1 is SEHNR, CDR2 FQNEAQ, per germline (reference sequence). CDR3: CASSFPPGQGKGEQYF. The CDR3 bases are TGTGCCAGCAGCTTCCCGCCGGGACAGGGTAAGGGCGAGCAGTACTTC.

V gene TRBV20-1 combines with J gene TRBJ1-4; possibly TRBD1 for D (5 bases). The CDR3 is 14 amino acids. V was clipped by 3 bases and J by 1 base, with 9 bases between them. The V gene's germline CDR1 is DFQATT and CDR2 SNEGSKA (reference sequence). Here the CDR3 reads CSASVRVTNEKLFF. The DNA of the CDR3 is TGCAGTGCTAGTGTCAGGGTAACTAATGAAAAACTGTTTTTT.